These T cell receptor beta chains were read from a single sample in a study of blood T cell repertoires in COVID-19. The assay was immunoSEQ multiplex PCR, and TCRdb's table has in-frame clones only and misses some. This table holds about 44,000 clones, about 85% found once. Material for sequencing was peripheral blood. These TCRs come from a woman at least 80 years old in a cohort sampled during active or convalescent COVID-19. CDR3s include the opening cysteine and the closing phenylalanine or tryptophan. Each record gives: clone size, J gene, CDR3 length, D gene, V gene, CDR3 DNA, CDR3 protein. A D gene is named only where the DNA matches it firmly. Size is stated for part of the rows, as once, few or many counts, or as a class when the clone is expanded.

abundance: NA; j_gene: TRBJ2-1; len: 12; d_gene: NA; v_gene: TRBV7-6; CDR3nt: TGTGCCAGCAGCTTAGCCGGCGGTGAGCAGTTCTTC; CDR3aa: CASSLAGGEQFF
abundance: few; j_gene: TRBJ1-5; len: 15; d_gene: TRBD1; v_gene: TRBV30; CDR3nt: TGTGCCTGGAGCCGGACAGGGAGTATCAATCAGCCCCAGCATTTT; CDR3aa: CAWSRTGSINQPQHF
abundance: NA; j_gene: TRBJ2-5; len: 13; d_gene: NA; v_gene: TRBV27; CDR3nt: TGTGCCAGCAGTGGGGGGAGACGCGAGACCCAGTACTTC; CDR3aa: CASSGGRRETQYF
abundance: NA; j_gene: TRBJ2-1; len: 16; d_gene: TRBD2; v_gene: TRBV4-1; CDR3nt: TGCGCCAGCAGCCAACCCGGGACTAGCGGAAACAATGAGCAGTTCTTC; CDR3aa: CASSQPGTSGNNEQFF
abundance: NA; j_gene: TRBJ1-1; len: 14; d_gene: NA; v_gene: TRBV7-2; CDR3nt: TGTGCCAGCAGCCCCCGGGTGACGAACACTGAAGCTTTCTTT; CDR3aa: CASSPRVTNTEAFF
abundance: NA; j_gene: TRBJ1-5; len: 15; d_gene: TRBD1; v_gene: TRBV5-5; CDR3nt: TGTGCCAGCAGCATGACAGGGACTCTCAATCAGCCCCAGCATTTT; CDR3aa: CASSMTGTLNQPQHF
abundance: NA; j_gene: TRBJ2-1; len: 15; d_gene: TRBD2; v_gene: TRBV9; CDR3nt: TGTGCCAGCAGCGCCGAAGCGGGAGTGTTTAATGAGCAGTTCTTC; CDR3aa: CASSAEAGVFNEQFF
abundance: NA; j_gene: TRBJ2-3; len: 13; d_gene: NA; v_gene: TRBV25-1; CDR3nt: TGTGCCAGCAGTGATCCATCCCCCCATACGCAGTATTTT; CDR3aa: CASSDPSPHTQYF
abundance: NA; j_gene: TRBJ2-1; len: 18; d_gene: NA; v_gene: TRBV5-1; CDR3nt: TGCGCCAGCAGCTTGGTGCTAGGTCAGACGAGCTCCTACAATGAGCAGTTCTTC; CDR3aa: CASSLVLGQTSSYNEQFF
abundance: NA; j_gene: TRBJ1-2; len: 14; d_gene: TRBD1; v_gene: TRBV11-2; CDR3nt: TGTGCCAGCAAACCCGGACAGGGTAATTCTGGCTACACCTTC; CDR3aa: CASKPGQGNSGYTF
abundance: NA; j_gene: TRBJ2-1; len: 14; d_gene: TRBD1; v_gene: TRBV7-2; CDR3nt: TGTGCCAGCAGCCCGGGACAGGGTTTCAATGAGCAGTTCTTC; CDR3aa: CASSPGQGFNEQFF
abundance: NA; j_gene: TRBJ1-4; len: 14; d_gene: NA; v_gene: TRBV2; CDR3nt: TGTGCCAGCAAGATGGAGATAACTAATGAAAAACTGTTTTTT; CDR3aa: CASKMEITNEKLFF
abundance: once; j_gene: TRBJ1-4; len: 12; d_gene: NA; v_gene: TRBV19; CDR3nt: TGTGCCAGTAGTCCATCGAGAGAAAAACTGTTTTTT; CDR3aa: CASSPSREKLFF
abundance: NA; j_gene: TRBJ1-1; len: 17; d_gene: TRBD1; v_gene: TRBV6-6; CDR3nt: TGTGCCAGCAGTCGCTACACGACAGGGGGGCCAGGGGCTGAAGCTTTCTTT; CDR3aa: CASSRYTTGGPGAEAFF
abundance: NA; j_gene: TRBJ2-1; len: 20; d_gene: NA; v_gene: TRBV21-1; CDR3nt: TGTGCCAGCAGCAGACCGGTAAGGCGGGGAAAGAAAGGGATAAACAATGAGCAGTTCTTC; CDR3aa: CASSRPVRRGKKGINNEQFF
abundance: NA; j_gene: TRBJ2-2; len: 12; d_gene: NA; v_gene: TRBV12-3/TRBV12-4; CDR3nt: TGTGCCAGCAGTCGGTTACCCGGGGAGCTGTTTTTT; CDR3aa: CASSRLPGELFF
abundance: NA; j_gene: TRBJ1-6; len: 14; d_gene: NA; v_gene: TRBV7-9; CDR3nt: TGTGCCAGCAGCTCCGGGGGGGCGACTTCACCCCTCCACTTT; CDR3aa: CASSSGGATSPLHF
abundance: NA; j_gene: TRBJ1-1; len: 13; d_gene: NA; v_gene: TRBV4-1; CDR3nt: TGCGCCAGCAGTATACAGGTTCCCACTGAAGCTTTCTTT; CDR3aa: CASSIQVPTEAFF
abundance: NA; j_gene: TRBJ2-1; len: 16; d_gene: NA; v_gene: TRBV3-1/TRBV3-2; CDR3nt: TGTGCCAGCAGCCAAAGGTCCTCAGGGGCCTACAATGAGCAGTTCTTC; CDR3aa: CASSQRSSGAYNEQFF
abundance: NA; j_gene: TRBJ1-1; len: 13; d_gene: NA; v_gene: TRBV5-1; CDR3nt: TGCGCCAGCCATGACCCTTCAGGGGCTGAAGCTTTCTTT; CDR3aa: CASHDPSGAEAFF
abundance: NA; j_gene: TRBJ2-5; len: 16; d_gene: TRBD2; v_gene: TRBV6-1; CDR3nt: TGTGCCAGCAGTGCGGGGACTAGCGGGGTACAAGAGACCCAGTACTTC; CDR3aa: CASSAGTSGVQETQYF
abundance: few; j_gene: TRBJ2-1; len: 17; d_gene: TRBD2; v_gene: TRBV10-3; CDR3nt: TGTGCCATCAGGGGCTCCGATACTAGCGGGTCAGGCTATGAGCAGTTCTTC; CDR3aa: CAIRGSDTSGSGYEQFF
abundance: NA; j_gene: TRBJ1-6; len: 15; d_gene: TRBD1; v_gene: TRBV4-2; CDR3nt: TGTGCCAGCAGCCAGGCGGGACAGGGCTATTCACCCCTCCACTTT; CDR3aa: CASSQAGQGYSPLHF
abundance: few; j_gene: TRBJ2-5; len: 13; d_gene: NA; v_gene: TRBV7-8; CDR3nt: TGTGCCAGCAGCTTACCTCCCGTGGAGACCCAGTACTTC; CDR3aa: CASSLPPVETQYF
abundance: NA; j_gene: TRBJ2-3; len: 18; d_gene: TRBD2; v_gene: TRBV10-3; CDR3nt: TGTGCCATCAGTGATCTAGCGGGAGGGCCTAGAGGCACAGATACGCAGTATTTT; CDR3aa: CAISDLAGGPRGTDTQYF
abundance: once; j_gene: TRBJ2-5; len: 15; d_gene: NA; v_gene: TRBV7-9; CDR3nt: TGTGCCAGCAGCTTAATGGGGTCAGGGGAAGAGACCCAGTACTTC; CDR3aa: CASSLMGSGEETQYF
abundance: once; j_gene: TRBJ1-2; len: 14; d_gene: NA; v_gene: TRBV7-2; CDR3nt: TGTGCCAGCAGCTCTGGACTGAGGAACTATGGCTACACCTTC; CDR3aa: CASSSGLRNYGYTF
abundance: NA; j_gene: TRBJ2-5; len: 18; d_gene: NA; v_gene: TRBV27; CDR3nt: TGTGCCAGCAGTTTATTGAGCATTGGTCAGGGGTCACAAGAGACCCAGTACTTC; CDR3aa: CASSLLSIGQGSQETQYF
abundance: NA; j_gene: TRBJ1-2; len: 13; d_gene: NA; v_gene: TRBV5-1; CDR3nt: TGCGCCAGCAGCTTGGACAGTTCCTATGGCTACACCTTC; CDR3aa: CASSLDSSYGYTF
abundance: NA; j_gene: TRBJ1-5; len: 15; d_gene: TRBD1; v_gene: TRBV5-1; CDR3nt: TGCGCCAGCAGCTTGGATTCAGGGGGCGGCCAGCCCCAGCATTTT; CDR3aa: CASSLDSGGGQPQHF
abundance: NA; j_gene: TRBJ1-2; len: 10; d_gene: NA; v_gene: TRBV2; CDR3nt: TGTGCCAGCAGTGCATCTGGCTACACCTTC; CDR3aa: CASSASGYTF
abundance: NA; j_gene: TRBJ2-2; len: 13; d_gene: NA; v_gene: TRBV2; CDR3nt: TGTGCCAGCAATAGGGGTGAAACCGGGGAGCTGTTTTTT; CDR3aa: CASNRGETGELFF
abundance: NA; j_gene: TRBJ2-7; len: 17; d_gene: TRBD1; v_gene: TRBV4-3; CDR3nt: TGCGCCAGCAGCCAAGATTTGAGTGGACAGGGGGCTTACGAGCAGTACTTC; CDR3aa: CASSQDLSGQGAYEQYF
abundance: NA; j_gene: TRBJ1-1; len: 16; d_gene: TRBD1; v_gene: TRBV6-6; CDR3nt: TGTGCCAGCAGTTCCCCGGGACAGGGCGTAGACACTGAAGCTTTCTTT; CDR3aa: CASSSPGQGVDTEAFF
abundance: NA; j_gene: TRBJ2-4; len: 14; d_gene: TRBD1; v_gene: TRBV5-1; CDR3nt: TGCGCCAGCAGCCCGGGACAGGGCCAAAACATTCAGTACTTC; CDR3aa: CASSPGQGQNIQYF